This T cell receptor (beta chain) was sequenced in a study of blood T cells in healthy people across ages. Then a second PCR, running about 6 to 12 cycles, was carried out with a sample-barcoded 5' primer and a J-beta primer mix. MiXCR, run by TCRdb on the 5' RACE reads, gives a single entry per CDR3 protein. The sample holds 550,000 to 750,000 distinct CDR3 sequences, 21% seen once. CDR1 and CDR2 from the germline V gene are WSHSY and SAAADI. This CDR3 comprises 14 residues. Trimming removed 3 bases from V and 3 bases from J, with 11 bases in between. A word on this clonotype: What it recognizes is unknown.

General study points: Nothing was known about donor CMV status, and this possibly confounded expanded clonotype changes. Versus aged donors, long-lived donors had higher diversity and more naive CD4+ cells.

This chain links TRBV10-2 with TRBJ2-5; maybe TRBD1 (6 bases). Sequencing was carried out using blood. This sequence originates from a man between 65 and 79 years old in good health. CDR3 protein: CASSDGQGKETQYF. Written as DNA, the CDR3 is TGCGCCAGCAGTGACGGTCAGGGGAAAGAGACCCAGTACTTC.